This passage covers 10 T cell receptor beta chains from one sample sequenced in a study of response to subunit inactivated influenza vaccine. TCRdb analysed the RT-PCR reads with MiXCR anew, one entry per CDR3 protein. In the table there are about 500,000 distinct CDR3 sequences, 16% of which are singletons. The starting material was CD4+ T cells sorted from PBMCs, obtained less than 25 months after vaccination. Receptors originate from a man aged 45-69 years who received an inactivated influenza vaccine.

The chain combines TRBV29-1 with TRBJ2-5; D is perhaps TRBD1 (5 bases). This CDR3 has 14 residues. Per germline, CDR1 SQVTM and CDR2 ANQGSEA. V lost 4 bases to trimming and J lost 5 bases, with 17 bases between them. CDR3 bases: TGCAGCGTTGCCGGCAGGGTTTTGCGGGAGACCCAGTACTTC. This translates into CSVAGRVLRETQYF.

This clonotype was seen ten or more times. The chain combines TRBV20-1 with TRBJ1-6; D is perhaps TRBD1 (5 bases). V was cut by 1 base and J by 9 bases, with 13 bases left in between. The germline V gene has CDR1 DFQATT and CDR2 SNEGSKA (reference sequence). There are 14 residues in the CDR3. The CDR3 region is CSARVGPTSSPLHF. CDR3 bases: TGCAGTGCTAGAGTGGGACCAACGAGTTCACCCCTCCACTTT.

V and J are TRBV12-3 or TRBV12-4 and TRBJ2-5; possibly TRBD2 for D (6 bases). The V end lost 0 bases, the J end lost 2 bases, and 10 bases lay between the germline ends. The CDR3 sequence is 15 residues long. The CDR3 here is CASSLALAQQETQYF. CDR3 sequence (DNA): TGTGCCAGCAGTTTAGCACTAGCCCAACAAGAGACCCAGTACTTC.

In this sample, this clonotype turned up a few times. This chain uses TRBV12-3 or TRBV12-4 with TRBJ2-5; D unresolved. CDR3 length: 13 residues. Between the trimmed V and J ends, which lost 6 bases and 7 bases, there was a span of 15 bases. In DNA, the CDR3 is TGTGCCAGCAGGGGCGACGGTTTGGGGACCCAGTACTTC. It translates to CASRGDGLGTQYF.

The chain recombines TRBV19 with TRBJ1-1, with unresolved D. The length of the CDR3 is 13 residues. V dropped 4 bases and J dropped 1 base, with 7 bases sitting between them. Germline loops: CDR1 LNHDA, CDR2 SQIVND (reference sequence). DNA for the CDR3: TGTGCCAGTAGTACCCGAGGGAACACTGAAGCTTTCTTT. Translated: CASSTRGNTEAFF.

The chain combines TRBV6-5 with TRBJ2-1, with a possible D match to TRBD2 (5 bases). The ends were cut back, 2 bases at V and 5 bases at J, with 13 bases in the middle. In germline, CDR1 is MNHEY, CDR2 SVGAGI. This CDR3 comprises 15 residues. CDR3 nucleotide sequence: TGTGCCAGCAGTTACCTAGCCCCAGCAAACAATGAGCAGTTCTTC. Translation gives CASSYLAPANNEQFF.

There are a few counts of this clonotype. This sequence joins TRBV21-1 and TRBJ2-7; the table names TRBD1, a call not compared with the DNA. TRBV21-1 is marked as a pseudogene. CDR3 length: 16 residues. For the CDR3, the DNA is TGTGCCAGCAGCAAACGTGGGGCGGGCATTCCCTACGAGCAGTACTTC. Its translation is CASSKRGAGIPYEQYF.

This clonotype was found many times. J is TRBJ2-1 and V is TRBV2; 8 nucleotides line up with TRBD2. The CDR3 is made up of 17 amino acids. Germline CDR1 and CDR2: SNHLY and FYNNEI. J was trimmed by 5 bases and V by 3 bases; bases with no gene match: 12. The CDR3 nucleotides are TGTGCCAGCAGTGATGGCCAAGGGACTAGAAACGACAATGAGCAGTTCTTC. Translating it yields CASSDGQGTRNDNEQFF.

This clonotype turned up a few times. This chain uses TRBV12-3 or TRBV12-4 with TRBJ1-5; tentatively, D is TRBD1 (6 bases). The CDR3 consists of 15 residues. The ends were cut back, 6 bases at V and 0 bases at J, with 12 bases in the middle. The CDR3 DNA sequence: TGTGCCAGCAGGAGGGGGGGCAATAGCAATCAGCCCCAGCATTTT. Its translation: CASRRGGNSNQPQHF.

This clonotype was observed many times. This chain connects TRBV12-3 or TRBV12-4 to TRBJ2-7, with 8 bases that match TRBD2. The CDR3 contains 14 residues. Losses at the gene ends were 5 bases for V and 5 bases for J; bases not matched to a gene: 8. In DNA, the CDR3 is TGTGCCAGCAGTGCCCGGTTTAGCGGGGACGAGCAGTACTTC. Its protein is CASSARFSGDEQYF.